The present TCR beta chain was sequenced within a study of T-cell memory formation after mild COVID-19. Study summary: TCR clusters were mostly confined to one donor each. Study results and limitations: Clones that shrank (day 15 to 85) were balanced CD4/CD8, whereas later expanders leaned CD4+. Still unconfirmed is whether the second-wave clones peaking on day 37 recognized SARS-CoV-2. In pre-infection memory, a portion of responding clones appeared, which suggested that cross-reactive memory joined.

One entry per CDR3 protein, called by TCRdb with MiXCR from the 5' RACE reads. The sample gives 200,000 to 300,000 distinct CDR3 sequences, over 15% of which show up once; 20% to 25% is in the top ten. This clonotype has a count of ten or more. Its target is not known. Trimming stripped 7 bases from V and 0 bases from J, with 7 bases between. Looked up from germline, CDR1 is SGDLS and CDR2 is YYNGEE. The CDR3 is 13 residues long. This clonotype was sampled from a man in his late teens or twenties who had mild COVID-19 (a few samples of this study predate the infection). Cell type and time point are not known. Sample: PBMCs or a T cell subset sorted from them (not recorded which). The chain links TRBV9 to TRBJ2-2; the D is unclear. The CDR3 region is CASRTANTGELFF. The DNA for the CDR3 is TGTGCCAGCCGGACGGCGAACACCGGGGAGCTGTTTTTT.